The T cell receptor beta chain under discussion was sequenced for a study of T-cell memory formation after mild COVID-19. Study overall: Among the donors, TCR clusters were largely specific to each donor.

This clonotype showed up many times. The antigen remains unidentified. V shed 5 bases, J shed 3 bases, and the junction held 13 bases outside the gene matches. CDR1 and CDR2 from the germline V gene are LNHNV and YYDKDF (reference sequence). The CDR3 sequence is 19 residues long. TCRdb itself ran the 5' RACE reads through MiXCR, one entry per CDR3 protein. This table has roughly 29,000 distinct CDR3 sequences, about 7.4% appearing once. Study conclusions and caveats: CD4/CD8 balance held among clones contracting day 15 to 85, and later expanders leaned CD4+.

The chain has TRBV15 and TRBJ2-1; 13 nucleotides align to TRBD2. The sequence derives from an adult woman who had mild COVID-19 (a few samples of this study predate the infection). Cell type and time point are not known. The sequencing input was PBMCs or a T cell subset sorted from them (not recorded which). The CDR3 here is CATSPRTSGGFFFYNEQFF. The DNA for the CDR3 is TGTGCCACCAGCCCCCGGACTAGCGGGGGTTTTTTTTTCTACAATGAGCAGTTCTTC. Together with reference TRBV15 and TRBJ2-1, the CDR3 gives the full variable domain: DAMVIQNPRYQVTQFGKPVTLSCSQTLNHNVMYWYQQKSSQAPKLLFHYYDKDFNNEADTPDNFQSRRPNTSFCFLDIRSPGLGDTAMYLCATSPRTSGGFFFYNEQFFGPGTRLTVL.